This TCR beta chain was retrieved from a study of T cell responses to AZD1222 COVID-19 vaccine. Per the germline V gene, CDR1 is SGHRS and CDR2 is YFSETQ. V lost 4 bases, J lost 10 bases, and 8 bases stayed unmatched. This CDR3 contains 13 residues. Some clones are missing from TCRdb's copy, which holds only in-frame ones; the method was immunoSEQ multiplex PCR. This sample has over 110,000 clones, with roughly 90% found just once. This clonotype was sampled from an adult who received the AZD1222 COVID-19 vaccine. The material was peripheral blood, obtained 28 days after the second AZD1222 dose. The chain links TRBV5-1 to TRBJ1-2; 9 bases align to TRBD1. In nucleotides, the CDR3 is TGCGCCAGCAGCCCTGGGACAGGGAACGCCTACACCTTC. The encoded protein is CASSPGTGNAYTF.